Sequencing of this T cell receptor beta chain was carried out in a study of OX40 agonist ivuxolimab in advanced cancers. Measured with immunoSEQ multiplex PCR; TCRdb has only the in-frame clones, and not every one. The table has about 35,000 clones, about 84% seen once; the top ten hold around 18%. Only a few counts were recorded for this clone. This clonotype originated in an adult with an advanced solid tumor such as melanoma, head and neck, liver or kidney cancer. The sequenced sample was CD4+ or CD8+ T cells sorted from blood, obtained in a trial of the OX40 agonist ivuxolimab.

The chain's CDR3 is CASSDYGTLSTDTQYF. DNA of the CDR3: TGTGCCAGCAGTGACTACGGGACTCTTAGCACAGATACGCAGTATTTT. The chain carries TRBV6-4 and TRBJ2-3, with a tentative D call TRBD2 (6 bases). The CDR3 has 16 residues. V lost 1 base to trimming and J lost 0 bases, with 11 bases between them. Germline assignment: CDR1 MRHNA and CDR2 SNTAGT.